Listed below are T cell receptor beta chains from one sample, sequenced in a study of blood T cell repertoires in COVID-19. Only in-frame clones appear in the TCRdb table, and some are missing; sequencing was by immunoSEQ multiplex PCR. The sample lists under 250,000 clones, 82% occurring once. The specimen was PBMCs or T cells enriched from blood (not recorded which). The source is a woman aged 55-75 years who had recovered from COVID-19. The CDR3 runs from the conserved cysteine through the conserved F or W. The D gene is left open where the match is weak. Expanded clones are given a class, and other clones once, few, many or no size at all.

size: NA; J: TRBJ2-7; length: 15; V: TRBV7-6; D: TRBD2; CDR3: CASSLGASGPYEQYF; DNA: TGTGCCAGCAGCTTAGGTGCTAGCGGCCCCTACGAGCAGTACTTC
size: NA; J: TRBJ2-1; length: 16; V: TRBV6-6; D: NA; CDR3: CASSYRNSPVLNEQFF; DNA: TGTGCCAGCAGTTACCGCAATTCGCCAGTCCTCAATGAGCAGTTCTTC
size: NA; J: TRBJ2-7; length: 11; V: TRBV14; D: NA; CDR3: CASGRAYEQYF; DNA: TGTGCCAGCGGCAGGGCCTACGAGCAGTACTTC
size: NA; J: TRBJ1-5; length: 16; V: TRBV7-2; D: TRBD1; CDR3: CASSAQQGAYHQPQHF; DNA: TGTGCCAGCAGCGCACAACAGGGGGCTTATCATCAGCCCCAGCATTTT
size: few; J: TRBJ1-1; length: 15; V: TRBV5-1; D: TRBD1; CDR3: CASSSQGAMNTEAFF; DNA: TGCGCCAGCAGCTCCCAGGGGGCAATGAACACTGAAGCTTTCTTT
size: NA; J: TRBJ2-2; length: 15; V: TRBV9; D: NA; CDR3: CASSASRDSAGELFF; DNA: TGTGCCAGCAGCGCTAGCCGGGACTCGGCCGGGGAGCTGTTTTTT
size: NA; J: TRBJ2-1; length: 12; V: TRBV2; D: NA; CDR3: CASGVLAHEQFF; DNA: TGTGCCAGCGGAGTACTAGCTCATGAGCAGTTCTTC
size: NA; J: TRBJ2-2; length: 16; V: TRBV11-2; D: TRBD2; CDR3: CASSLPGLEITGELFF; DNA: TGTGCCAGCAGCTTGCCGGGACTAGAAATCACCGGGGAGCTGTTTTTT
size: NA; J: TRBJ2-7; length: 19; V: TRBV15; D: TRBD2; CDR3: CATSRDLLTSGTQPYEQYF; DNA: TGTGCCACCAGCAGAGACTTGTTGACTAGCGGGACCCAACCCTACGAGCAGTACTTC
size: NA; J: TRBJ2-1; length: 15; V: TRBV11-2; D: TRBD2; CDR3: CASSWGGGSYNEQFF; DNA: TGTGCCAGCAGTTGGGGCGGGGGCTCCTACAATGAGCAGTTCTTC
size: NA; J: TRBJ2-2; length: 15; V: TRBV2; D: TRBD1; CDR3: CASSERGLNTGELFF; DNA: TGTGCCAGCAGTGAGAGGGGGCTTAACACCGGGGAGCTGTTTTTT
size: NA; J: TRBJ1-4; length: 14; V: TRBV12-5; D: TRBD1; CDR3: CASGSQGAGEKLFF; DNA: TGTGCTAGTGGTTCGCAGGGGGCTGGGGAAAAACTGTTTTTT
size: NA; J: TRBJ2-7; length: 14; V: TRBV5-8; D: TRBD2; CDR3: CASSLTSGRYEQYF; DNA: TGTGCCAGCAGCTTGACTAGCGGGAGATACGAGCAGTACTTC
size: NA; J: TRBJ1-1; length: 13; V: TRBV3-1/TRBV3-2; D: NA; CDR3: CASSRGADTEAFF; DNA: TGTGCCAGCAGCCGAGGAGCGGACACTGAAGCTTTCTTT
size: few; J: TRBJ2-7; length: 14; V: TRBV7-2; D: TRBD1; CDR3: CASRGQESSYEQYF; DNA: TGTGCCAGCAGGGGACAGGAGTCCTCCTACGAGCAGTACTTC